These T cell receptor beta chains were read from a single sample in a study of shared clonotypes between healthy human individuals. The protocol was immunoSEQ multiplex PCR, while the TCRdb copy is restricted to in-frame clones and leaves out a portion. The repertoire holds around 2.5 million clones, with 80% to 95% as singletons. Sequenced material: naive CD4+ T cells from PBMCs. These receptors came from a man aged 18-30 years in good health. Some clones in this sample may be carry-over from other donors' samples. Both conserved end residues are part of each CDR3. A D gene is named only where the DNA matches it firmly. Clone size is shown for a subset of rows, as once, few, many or a class of expanded clone.

TRBV7-3	-	TRBJ1-4	-	CASSLSSTTNEKLFF	TGTGCCAGCAGCTTAAGCAGTACAACTAATGAAAAACTGTTTTTT
TRBV27	-	TRBJ1-5	-	CAEGGPQHF	TGTGCCGAAGGCGGGCCCCAGCATTTT
TRBV5-1	few	TRBJ1-5	-	CASSLDPGDGQPQHF	TGCGCCAGCAGCTTGGACCCGGGGGATGGTCAGCCCCAGCATTTT
TRBV7-2	-	TRBJ2-1	TRBD1	CASSNRDRGPTPYNEQFF	TGTGCCAGCAGCAATCGAGACAGGGGGCCGACTCCCTACAATGAGCAGTTCTTC
TRBV7-9	once	TRBJ2-7	-	CASSRGFGEQYF	TGTGCCAGCAGCCGCGGGTTTGGCGAGCAGTACTTC
TRBV18	-	TRBJ1-3	-	CASSLAIGAGNTIYF	TGTGCCAGCTCATTGGCGATCGGGGCAGGAAACACCATATATTTT
TRBV18	-	TRBJ1-4	TRBD1	CASSRDRAGEKLFF	TGTGCCAGCTCACGGGACAGGGCGGGGGAAAAACTGTTTTTT
TRBV5-1	-	TRBJ2-3	-	CASSLTLASPDTQYF	TGCGCCAGCAGCTTGACCTTGGCTAGCCCAGATACGCAGTATTTT
TRBV2	-	TRBJ1-3	-	CASSWDRGGNTIYF	TGTGCCAGCAGTTGGGACCGGGGCGGAAACACCATATATTTT
TRBV11-2	-	TRBJ2-7	TRBD1	CASSEQGGYYEQYF	TGTGCCAGCAGCGAACAGGGGGGCTACTACGAGCAGTACTTC
TRBV18	-	TRBJ2-3	TRBD2	CASSPGLAGGTDTQYF	TGTGCCAGCTCACCGGGACTAGCGGGAGGAACAGATACGCAGTATTTT
TRBV9	-	TRBJ2-1	-	CASSGSQRGNEQFF	TGTGCCAGCAGCGGTAGCCAACGGGGCAATGAGCAGTTCTTC
TRBV5-4	once	TRBJ2-3	-	CASSLPGPAADTQYF	TGTGCCAGCAGCTTACCGGGGCCTGCAGCAGATACGCAGTATTTT
TRBV2	-	TRBJ1-1	-	CASSGEGLSTEAFF	TGTGCCAGCAGTGGTGAAGGGCTCAGCACTGAAGCTTTCTTT
TRBV10-3	-	TRBJ1-5	-	CAISETPRTANQPQHF	TGTGCCATCAGTGAGACCCCTCGGACAGCTAATCAGCCCCAGCATTTT